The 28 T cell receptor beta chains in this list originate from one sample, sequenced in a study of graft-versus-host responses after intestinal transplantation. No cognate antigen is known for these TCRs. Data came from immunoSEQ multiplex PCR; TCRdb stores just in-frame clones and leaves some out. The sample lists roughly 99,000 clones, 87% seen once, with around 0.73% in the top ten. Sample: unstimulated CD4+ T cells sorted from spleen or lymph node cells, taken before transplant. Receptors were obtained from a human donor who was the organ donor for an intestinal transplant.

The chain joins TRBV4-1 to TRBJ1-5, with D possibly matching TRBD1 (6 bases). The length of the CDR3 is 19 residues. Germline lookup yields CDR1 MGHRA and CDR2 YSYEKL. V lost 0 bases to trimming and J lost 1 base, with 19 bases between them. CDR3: CASSQDLLQGGPSNQPQHF. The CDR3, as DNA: TGCGCCAGCAGCCAAGACCTATTACAAGGGGGGCCGAGCAATCAGCCCCAGCATTTT.

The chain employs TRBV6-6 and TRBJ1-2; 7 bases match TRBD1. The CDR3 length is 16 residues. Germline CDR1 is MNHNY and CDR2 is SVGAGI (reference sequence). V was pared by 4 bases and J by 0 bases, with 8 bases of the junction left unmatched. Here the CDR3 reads CASSSLDRSANYGYTF. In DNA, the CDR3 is TGTGCCAGCAGTTCTTTGGACAGGTCAGCTAACTATGGCTACACCTTC.

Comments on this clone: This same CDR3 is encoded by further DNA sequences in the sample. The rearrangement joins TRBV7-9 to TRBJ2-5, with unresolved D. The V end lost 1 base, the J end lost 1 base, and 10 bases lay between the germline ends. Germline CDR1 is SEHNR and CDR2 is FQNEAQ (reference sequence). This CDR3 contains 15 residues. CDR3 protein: CASSLGSGSQETQYF. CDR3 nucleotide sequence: TGTGCCAGCAGCTTAGGTTCGGGCAGCCAAGAGACCCAGTACTTC.

CDR3 protein: CASGLRGGEYF. Here the CDR3 DNA reads TGTGCTAGTGGTTTGAGAGGGGGCGAATACTTC. The chain couples TRBV12-5 to TRBJ2-7; 7 positions agree with TRBD1. The length of the CDR3 is 11 residues. Germline CDR1 is LGHNT and CDR2 is FRNRAP. Unmatched junction bases numbered 5, after V lost 2 bases and J lost 13 bases.

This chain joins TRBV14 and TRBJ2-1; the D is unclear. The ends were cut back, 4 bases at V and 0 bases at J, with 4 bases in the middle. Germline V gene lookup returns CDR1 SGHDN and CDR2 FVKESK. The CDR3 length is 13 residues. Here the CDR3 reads CASSLHSYNEQFF. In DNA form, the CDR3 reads TGTGCCAGCAGCCTACACTCCTACAATGAGCAGTTCTTC.

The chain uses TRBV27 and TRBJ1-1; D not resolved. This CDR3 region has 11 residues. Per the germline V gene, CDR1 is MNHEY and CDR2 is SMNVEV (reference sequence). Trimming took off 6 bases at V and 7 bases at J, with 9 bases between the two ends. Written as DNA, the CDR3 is TGTGCCAGCAGACTGTTTGTTGAAGCTTTCTTT. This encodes CASRLFVEAFF.

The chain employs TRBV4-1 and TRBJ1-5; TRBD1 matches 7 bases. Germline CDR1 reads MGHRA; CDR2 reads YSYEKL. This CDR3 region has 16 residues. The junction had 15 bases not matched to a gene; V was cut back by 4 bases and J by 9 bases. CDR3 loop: CASSPQTRQGLWPQHF. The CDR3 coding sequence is TGCGCCAGCAGCCCCCAGACCCGACAGGGCCTTTGGCCCCAGCATTTT.

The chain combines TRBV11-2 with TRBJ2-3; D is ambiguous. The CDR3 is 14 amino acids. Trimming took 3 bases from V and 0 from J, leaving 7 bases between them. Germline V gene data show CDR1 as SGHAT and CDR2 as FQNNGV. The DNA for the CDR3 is TGTGCCAGCAGCTTCGGGCTAAGCACAGATACGCAGTATTTT. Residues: CASSFGLSTDTQYF.

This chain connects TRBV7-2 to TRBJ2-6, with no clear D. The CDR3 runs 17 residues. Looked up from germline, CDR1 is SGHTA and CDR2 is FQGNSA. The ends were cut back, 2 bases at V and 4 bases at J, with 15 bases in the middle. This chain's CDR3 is CASSLQATMEGANVLTF. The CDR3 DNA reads TGTGCCAGCAGCTTACAGGCGACGATGGAAGGGGCCAACGTCCTGACTTTC.

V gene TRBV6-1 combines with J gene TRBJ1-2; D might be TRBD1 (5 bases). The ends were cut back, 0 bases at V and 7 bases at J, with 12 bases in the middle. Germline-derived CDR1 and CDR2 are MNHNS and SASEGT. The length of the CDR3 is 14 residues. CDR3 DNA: TGTGCCAGCAGTGAAGCGCAGGGCTACGGTGGCTACACCTTC. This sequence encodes CASSEAQGYGGYTF.

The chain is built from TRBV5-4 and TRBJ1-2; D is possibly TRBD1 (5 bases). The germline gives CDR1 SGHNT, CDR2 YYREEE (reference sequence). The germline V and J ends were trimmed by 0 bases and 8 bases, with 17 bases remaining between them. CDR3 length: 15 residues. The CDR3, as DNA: TGTGCCAGCAGCTTGGCGGGACTTACCTTTAGGGGCTACACCTTC. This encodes CASSLAGLTFRGYTF.

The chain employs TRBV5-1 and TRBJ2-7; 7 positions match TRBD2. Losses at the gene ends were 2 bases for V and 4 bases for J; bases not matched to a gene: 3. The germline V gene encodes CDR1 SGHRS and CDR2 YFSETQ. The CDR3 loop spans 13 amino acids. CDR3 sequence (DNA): TGCGCCAGCAGCTTCTCGGGAGGATACGAGCAGTACTTC. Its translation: CASSFSGGYEQYF.

The DNA for the CDR3 is TGCAGCGTTGCCGGGACAACGGTTGCCGCTTTCTTT. It translates to CSVAGTTVAAFF. The chain has TRBV29-1 and TRBJ1-1; tentative D call: TRBD1 (6 bases). CDR3 length: 12 amino acids. Germline lookup yields CDR1 SQVTM and CDR2 ANQGSEA. V was trimmed by 4 bases and J by 11 bases, leaving 17 bases between them.

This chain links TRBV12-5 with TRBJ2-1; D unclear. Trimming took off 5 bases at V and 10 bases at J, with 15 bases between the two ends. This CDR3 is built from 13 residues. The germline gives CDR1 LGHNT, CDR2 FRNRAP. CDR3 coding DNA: TGTGCTAGTGGTCCCGGGCCGTTGCGGGAGCAGTTCTTC. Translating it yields CASGPGPLREQFF.

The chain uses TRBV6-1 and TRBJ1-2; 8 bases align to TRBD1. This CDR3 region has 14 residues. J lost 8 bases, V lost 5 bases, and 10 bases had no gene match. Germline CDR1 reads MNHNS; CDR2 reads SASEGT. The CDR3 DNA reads TGTGCCAGCAGTCCTAACCAGGGGGCAGGGGGCTACACCTTC. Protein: CASSPNQGAGGYTF.

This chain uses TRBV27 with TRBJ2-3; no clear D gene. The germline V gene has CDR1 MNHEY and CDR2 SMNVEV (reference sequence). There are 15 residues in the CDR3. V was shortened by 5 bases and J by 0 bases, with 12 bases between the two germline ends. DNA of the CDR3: TGTGCCAGCAGTCCGATAACTCTGAGCACAGATACGCAGTATTTT. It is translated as CASSPITLSTDTQYF.

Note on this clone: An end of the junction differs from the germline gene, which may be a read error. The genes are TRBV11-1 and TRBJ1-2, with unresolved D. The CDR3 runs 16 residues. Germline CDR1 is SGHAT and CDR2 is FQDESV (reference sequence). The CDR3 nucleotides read TGTGCCAGCAGCCGATTCCCCGACACCTCTAACTTTGGCTACACCTTC. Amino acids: CASSRFPDTSNFGYTF.

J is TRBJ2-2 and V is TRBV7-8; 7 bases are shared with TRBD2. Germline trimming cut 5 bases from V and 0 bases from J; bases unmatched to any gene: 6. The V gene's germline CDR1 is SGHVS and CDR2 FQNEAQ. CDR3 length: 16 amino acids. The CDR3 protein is CASSIRDYPNTGELFF. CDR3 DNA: TGTGCCAGCAGCATCCGGGACTACCCGAACACCGGGGAGCTGTTTTTT.

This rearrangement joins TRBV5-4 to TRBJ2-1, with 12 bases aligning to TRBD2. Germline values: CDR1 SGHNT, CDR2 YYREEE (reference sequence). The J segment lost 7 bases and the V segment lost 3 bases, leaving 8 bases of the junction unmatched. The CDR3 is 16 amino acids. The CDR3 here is CASSSPSGGAGNEQFF. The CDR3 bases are TGTGCCAGCAGCTCCCCTAGCGGGGGGGCCGGTAATGAGCAGTTCTTC.

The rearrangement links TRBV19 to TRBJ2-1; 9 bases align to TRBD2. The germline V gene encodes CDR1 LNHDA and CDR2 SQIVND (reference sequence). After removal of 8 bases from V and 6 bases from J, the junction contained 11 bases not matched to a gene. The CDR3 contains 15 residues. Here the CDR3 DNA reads TGTGCCAGTGGAGCGGGAGGCCAATGGATCAATGAGCAGTTCTTC. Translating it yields CASGAGGQWINEQFF.

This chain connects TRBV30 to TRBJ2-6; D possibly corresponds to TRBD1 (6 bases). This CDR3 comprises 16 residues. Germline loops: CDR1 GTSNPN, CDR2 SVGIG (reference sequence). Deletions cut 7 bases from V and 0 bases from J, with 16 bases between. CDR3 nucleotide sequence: TGTGCCTATAGTGGGACATCTTACTCTGGGGCCAACGTCCTGACTTTC. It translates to CAYSGTSYSGANVLTF. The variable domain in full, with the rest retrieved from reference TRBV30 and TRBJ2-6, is SQTIHQWPATLVQPVGSPLSLECTVEGTSNPNLYWYRQAAGRGLQLLFYSVGIGQISSEVPQNLSASRPQDRQFILSSKKLLLSDSGFYLCAYSGTSYSGANVLTFGAGSRLTVL.

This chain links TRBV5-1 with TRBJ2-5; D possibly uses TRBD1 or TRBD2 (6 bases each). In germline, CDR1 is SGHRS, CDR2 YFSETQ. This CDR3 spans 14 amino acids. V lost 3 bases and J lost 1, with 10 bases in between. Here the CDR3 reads CASSSRGLQETQYF. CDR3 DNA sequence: TGCGCCAGCAGCTCTCGGGGGCTCCAAGAGACCCAGTACTTC.

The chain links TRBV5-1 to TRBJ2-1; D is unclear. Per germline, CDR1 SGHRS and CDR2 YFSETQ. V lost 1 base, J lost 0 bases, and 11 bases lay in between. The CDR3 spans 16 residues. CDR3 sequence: CASSLIPRSSYNEQFF. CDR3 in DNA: TGCGCCAGCAGCTTGATACCCCGTAGCTCCTACAATGAGCAGTTCTTC.

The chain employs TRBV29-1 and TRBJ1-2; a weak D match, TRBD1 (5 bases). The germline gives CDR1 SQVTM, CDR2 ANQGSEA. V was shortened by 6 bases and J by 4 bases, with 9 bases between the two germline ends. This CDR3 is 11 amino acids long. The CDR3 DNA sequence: TGCAGCGTCGCAGGGTTCTATGGCTACACCTTC. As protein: CSVAGFYGYTF.

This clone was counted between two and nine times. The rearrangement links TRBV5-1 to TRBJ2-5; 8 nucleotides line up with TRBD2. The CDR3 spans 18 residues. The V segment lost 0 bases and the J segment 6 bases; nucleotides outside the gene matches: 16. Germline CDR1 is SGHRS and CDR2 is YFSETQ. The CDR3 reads CASSLARGGEDLKKTQYF. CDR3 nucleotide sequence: TGCGCCAGCAGCTTGGCCCGGGGGGGAGAGGATCTTAAGAAGACCCAGTACTTC.

CDR3 in amino acids: CASSLGSGGSDTQYF. In DNA form, the CDR3 reads TGTGCCAGCAGCTTAGGTAGCGGGGGTTCTGATACGCAGTATTTT. V gene TRBV7-9 combines with J gene TRBJ2-3, with 9 bases matching TRBD2. V trimming: 1 base; J trimming: 6 bases; junction bases outside the gene matches: 5. The germline gives CDR1 SEHNR, CDR2 FQNEAQ (reference sequence). The CDR3 covers 15 residues.

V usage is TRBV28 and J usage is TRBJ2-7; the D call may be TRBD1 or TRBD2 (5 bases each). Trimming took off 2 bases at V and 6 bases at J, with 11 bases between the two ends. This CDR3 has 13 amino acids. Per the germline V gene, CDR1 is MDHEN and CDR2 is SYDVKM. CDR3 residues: CASSLMGPGEQYF. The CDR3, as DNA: TGTGCCAGCAGTTTAATGGGACCAGGCGAGCAGTACTTC.

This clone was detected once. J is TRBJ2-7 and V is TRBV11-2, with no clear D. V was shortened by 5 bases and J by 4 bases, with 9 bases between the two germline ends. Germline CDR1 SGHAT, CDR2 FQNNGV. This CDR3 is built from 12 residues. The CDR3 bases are TGTGCCAGCAGCCTAGGCCGTTACGAGCAGTACTTC. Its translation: CASSLGRYEQYF. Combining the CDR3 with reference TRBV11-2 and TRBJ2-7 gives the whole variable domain EAGVAQSPRYKIIEKRQSVAFWCNPISGHATLYWYQQILGQGPKLLIQFQNNGVVDDSQLPKDRFSAERLKGVDSTLKIQPAKLEDSAVYLCASSLGRYEQYFGPGTRLTVT.